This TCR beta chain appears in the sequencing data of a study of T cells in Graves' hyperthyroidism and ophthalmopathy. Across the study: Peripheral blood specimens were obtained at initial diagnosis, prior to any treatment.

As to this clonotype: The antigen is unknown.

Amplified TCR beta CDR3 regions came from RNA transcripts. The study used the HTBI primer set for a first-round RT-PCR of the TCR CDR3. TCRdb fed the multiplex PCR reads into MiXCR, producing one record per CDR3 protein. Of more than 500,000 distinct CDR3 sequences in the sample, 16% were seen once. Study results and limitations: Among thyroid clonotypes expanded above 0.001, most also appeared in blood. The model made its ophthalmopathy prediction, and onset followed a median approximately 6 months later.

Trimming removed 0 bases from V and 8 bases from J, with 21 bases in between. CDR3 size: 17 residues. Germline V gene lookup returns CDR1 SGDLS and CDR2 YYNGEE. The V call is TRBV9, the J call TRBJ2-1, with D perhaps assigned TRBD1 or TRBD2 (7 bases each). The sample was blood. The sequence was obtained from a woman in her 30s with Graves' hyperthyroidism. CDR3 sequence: CASSVEDREGRWDEQFF. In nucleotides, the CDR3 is TGTGCCAGCAGCGTAGAAGACAGGGAGGGTCGTTGGGATGAGCAGTTCTTC.